The entry below describes one T cell receptor (beta chain). The sample is drawn from a study of T cell changes during pregnancy in multiple sclerosis. This CDR3 contains 14 residues. After removal of 5 bases from V and 6 bases from J, the junction contained 8 bases not matched to a gene. CDR1 and CDR2 from the germline V gene are SGHTA and FQGNSA. TCRdb's table, derived via immunoSEQ multiplex PCR, lists solely in-frame clones and lacks some. The sample carries over 60,000 clones, around 96% recorded once. The J gene is TRBJ2-7, the V gene TRBV7-2, with 9 bases fitting TRBD2. The origin of this receptor is a female donor with multiple sclerosis, enrolled in a pregnancy study. The starting material was CD8+ T cells from peripheral blood mononuclear cells, obtained after pregnancy. CDR3 sequence reads: CASSQSGTSSEQYF. CDR3 nucleotides: TGTGCCAGCAGCCAATCCGGGACTAGCTCCGAGCAGTACTTC.